This T cell receptor (beta chain) was captured by sequencing in a study of OX40 agonist ivuxolimab in advanced cancers. Regarding the study in general: Ivuxolimab was a fully human IgG2 agonistic monoclonal antibody targeting the costimulatory receptor OX40 (CD134). Intravenous ivuxolimab was administered to patients every 2 weeks at six dose levels: 0.01, 0.1, 0.3, 1.5, 3 and 10 mg/kg. Among the roughly 50 dose-escalation patients, 19 had hepatocellular carcinoma, roughly 15 melanoma, 9 renal cell carcinoma and 9 head and neck cancer. The dose-escalation cohort was about 83% male with a mean age of approximately 60 years, ranging from about 20 to 85. Prior anti-PD-1, anti-PD-L1 or anti-CTLA-4 therapy was permitted, and checkpoint inhibitors had been received by more than 35% of dose-escalation patients. Partial responses occurred in three dose-escalation patients, of whom one had hepatocellular carcinoma and two had cutaneous melanoma. The purpose of peripheral TCRbeta sequencing was to test whether ivuxolimab changed TCR sequence diversity and led to clonal T-cell expansion. The monotherapy dose-escalation portion (N of about 50 patients) of the phase I ivuxolimab trial is reported in the paper.

For sequencing of the TCRbeta CDR3 region, genomic DNA was extracted from the sorted cells. The immunoSEQ Assay was used for sequencing of TCRbeta CDR3 regions. This is the immuneACCESS table as TCRdb keeps it, with only in-frame sequences that have V and J called. A part of the clones is gone; compared with another copy, unresolved V genes explain less than half, and the rest is unexplained. Present in this sample are tens of thousands of clones, roughly 84% of which were seen just once. 27% of the sample goes to the ten largest clones. The study at large found these results: Low levels of normalized T-cell clonal expansion were also seen in some patients who did not respond. After ivuxolimab, expanded clones were on average more numerous among CD8+ T cells than among CD4+ T cells. At doses from 0.1 to 3.0 mg/kg, clonal expansion was seen in both CD4+ and CD8+ blood T cells between baseline and week 6. The antigen specificity of the peripheral T cells that underwent clonal expansion was not determined. In partial responders in the 0.1-3.0 mg/kg groups, normalized peripheral clonal expansion was found to be among the lowest, especially among CD8+ T cells.

Patients with a history of autoimmune disease or receiving systemic immunosuppression were excluded from the trial. In every dose cohort, peripheral blood was drawn for TCR sequencing at baseline, cycle 4 day 1, and cycle 7 day 1. The samples were taken from a phase I, first-in-human, multicenter, open-label dose-escalation trial of ivuxolimab. Adults with locally advanced or metastatic melanoma, renal cell carcinoma, hepatocellular carcinoma or head and neck squamous cell carcinoma were enrolled in the trial. Before TCR sequencing, CD4+ T cells and CD8+ T cells from peripheral blood were sorted into separate populations. The trim is 2 bases for V and 2 bases for J, with a gap of 11 bases between the germline ends. From its cysteine to its phenylalanine, the CDR3 spans 14 amino acids. Here the CDR3 DNA is all that survives: 42 bases in frame from base 1. CDR1 and CDR2 are drawn from the germline V gene: SGDLS, YYNGEE.

There are a few counts of this clone. Its target antigen remains unknown. Base qualities are not at hand, and no much larger clone is one base apart. The TCR was taken from an adult with an advanced solid tumor such as melanoma, head and neck, liver or kidney cancer. This specimen consisted of CD4+ or CD8+ T cells sorted from blood, obtained in a trial of the OX40 agonist ivuxolimab. The chain uses TRBV9 and TRBJ2-7; the D gene is possibly TRBD1, with 6 bases matching. In nucleotides, the sequence is TGTGCCAGCAGCGTGGCGGACAGTCCCTACGAGCAGTACTTC. Its protein reads: CASSVADSPYEQYF.